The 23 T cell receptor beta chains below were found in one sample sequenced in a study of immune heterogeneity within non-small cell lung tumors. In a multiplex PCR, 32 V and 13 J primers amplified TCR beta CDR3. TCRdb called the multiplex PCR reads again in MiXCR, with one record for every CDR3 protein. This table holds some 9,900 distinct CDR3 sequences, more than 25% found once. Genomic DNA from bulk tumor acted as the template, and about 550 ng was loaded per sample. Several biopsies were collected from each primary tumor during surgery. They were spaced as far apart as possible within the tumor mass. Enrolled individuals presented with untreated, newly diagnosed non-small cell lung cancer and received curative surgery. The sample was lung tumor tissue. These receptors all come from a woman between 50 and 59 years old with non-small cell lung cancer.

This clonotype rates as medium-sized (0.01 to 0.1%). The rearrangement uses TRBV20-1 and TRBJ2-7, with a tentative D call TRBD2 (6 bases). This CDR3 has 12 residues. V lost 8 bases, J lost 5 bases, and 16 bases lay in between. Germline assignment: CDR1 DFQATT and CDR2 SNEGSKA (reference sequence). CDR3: CSPLGGTHEQYF. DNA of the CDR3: TGCAGTCCCCTGGGGGGAACCCACGAGCAGTACTTC.

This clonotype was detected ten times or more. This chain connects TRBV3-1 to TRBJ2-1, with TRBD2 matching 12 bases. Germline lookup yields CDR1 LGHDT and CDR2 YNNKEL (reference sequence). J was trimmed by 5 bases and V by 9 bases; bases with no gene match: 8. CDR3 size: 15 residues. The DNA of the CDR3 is TGTGCCAGTACCTCTAGCGGGGGGGCCAACAATGAGCAGTTCTTC. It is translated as CASTSSGGANNEQFF.

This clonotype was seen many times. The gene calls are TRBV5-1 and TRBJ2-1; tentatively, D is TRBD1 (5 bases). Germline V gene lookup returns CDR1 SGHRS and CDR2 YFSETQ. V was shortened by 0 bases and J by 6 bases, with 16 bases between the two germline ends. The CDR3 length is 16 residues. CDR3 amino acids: CASSLGSGLGFNEQFF. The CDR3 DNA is TGCGCCAGCAGCTTGGGATCAGGGCTGGGTTTCAATGAGCAGTTCTTC. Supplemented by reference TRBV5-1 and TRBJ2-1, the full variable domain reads KAGVTQTPRYLIKTRGQQVTLSCSPISGHRSVSWYQQTPGQGLQFLFEYFSETQRNKGNFPGRFSGRQFSNSRSEMNVSTLELGDSALYLCASSLGSGLGFNEQFFGPGTRLTVL.

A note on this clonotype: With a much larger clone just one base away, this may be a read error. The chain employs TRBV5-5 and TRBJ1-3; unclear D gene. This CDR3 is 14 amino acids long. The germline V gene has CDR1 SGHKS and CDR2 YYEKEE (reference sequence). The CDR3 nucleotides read TGTGCCAGCAGCTCCGTTCCCTCTGGAAACACCGTATATTTT. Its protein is CASSSVPSGNTVYF. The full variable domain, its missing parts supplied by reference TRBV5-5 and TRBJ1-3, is DAGVTQSPTHLIKTRGQQVTLRCSPISGHKSVSWYQQVLGQGPQFIFQYYEKEERGRGNFPDRFSARQFPNYSSELNVNALLLGDSALYLCASSSVPSGNTVYFGEGSWLTVV.

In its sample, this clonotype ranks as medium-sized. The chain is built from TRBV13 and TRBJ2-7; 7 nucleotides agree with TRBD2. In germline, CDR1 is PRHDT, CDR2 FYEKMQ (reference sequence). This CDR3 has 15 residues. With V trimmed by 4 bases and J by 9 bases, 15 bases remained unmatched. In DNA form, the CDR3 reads TGTGCCAGCAGCTCGGGGGGTGGGAACGCACCTAGGCAGTACTTC. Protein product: CASSSGGGNAPRQYF.

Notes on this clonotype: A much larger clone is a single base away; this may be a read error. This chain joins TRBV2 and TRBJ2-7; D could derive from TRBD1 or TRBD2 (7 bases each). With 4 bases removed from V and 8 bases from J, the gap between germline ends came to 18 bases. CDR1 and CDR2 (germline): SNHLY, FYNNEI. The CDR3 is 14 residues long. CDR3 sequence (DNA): TGTGCCAGCAGTGTGGGCAGGGGGGGTTACAAGCAGTACTTC. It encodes CASSVGRGGYKQYF.

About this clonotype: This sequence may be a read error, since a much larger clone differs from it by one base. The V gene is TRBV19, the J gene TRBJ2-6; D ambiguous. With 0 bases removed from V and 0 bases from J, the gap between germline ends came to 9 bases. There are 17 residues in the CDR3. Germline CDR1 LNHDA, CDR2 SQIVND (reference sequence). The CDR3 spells CASSIELATSGANVLTF. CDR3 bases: TGTGCCAGTAGTATAGAGTTGGCCACCTCTGGGGCCAACGTCCTGACTTTC.

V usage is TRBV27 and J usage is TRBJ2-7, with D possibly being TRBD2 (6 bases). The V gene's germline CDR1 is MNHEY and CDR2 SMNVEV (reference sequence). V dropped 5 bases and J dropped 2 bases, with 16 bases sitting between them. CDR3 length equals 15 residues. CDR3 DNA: TGTGCCAGCAGTCCACGTGGAGGGACGGCCTACGAGCAGTACTTC. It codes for CASSPRGGTAYEQYF.

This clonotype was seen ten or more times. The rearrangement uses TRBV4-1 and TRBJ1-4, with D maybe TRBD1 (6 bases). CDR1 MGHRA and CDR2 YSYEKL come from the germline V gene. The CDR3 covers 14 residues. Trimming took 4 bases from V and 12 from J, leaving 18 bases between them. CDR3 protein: CASSPPRGGGELFF. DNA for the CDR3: TGCGCCAGCAGCCCCCCCAGGGGCGGGGGTGAACTGTTTTTT.

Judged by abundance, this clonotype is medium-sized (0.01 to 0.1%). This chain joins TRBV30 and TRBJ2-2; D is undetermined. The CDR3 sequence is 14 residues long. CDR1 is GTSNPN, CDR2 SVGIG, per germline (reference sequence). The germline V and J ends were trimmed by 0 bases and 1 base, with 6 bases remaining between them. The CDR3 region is CAWSVRQNTGELFF. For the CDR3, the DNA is TGTGCCTGGAGTGTACGGCAGAACACCGGGGAGCTGTTTTTT.

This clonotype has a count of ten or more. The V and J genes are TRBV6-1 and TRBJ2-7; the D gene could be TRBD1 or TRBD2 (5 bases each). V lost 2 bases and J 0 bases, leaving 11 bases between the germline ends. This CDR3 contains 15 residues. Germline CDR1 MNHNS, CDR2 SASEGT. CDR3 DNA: TGTGCCAGCAGTGAATTCGGGACCGGCTCCTACGAGCAGTACTTC. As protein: CASSEFGTGSYEQYF.

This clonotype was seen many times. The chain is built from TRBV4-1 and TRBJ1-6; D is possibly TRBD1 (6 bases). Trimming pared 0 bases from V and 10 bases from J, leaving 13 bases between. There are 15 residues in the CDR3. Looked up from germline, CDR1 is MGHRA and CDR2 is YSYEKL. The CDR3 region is CASSQDKGGDSPLHF. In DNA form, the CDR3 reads TGCGCCAGCAGCCAAGATAAGGGGGGGGACTCACCCCTCCACTTT.

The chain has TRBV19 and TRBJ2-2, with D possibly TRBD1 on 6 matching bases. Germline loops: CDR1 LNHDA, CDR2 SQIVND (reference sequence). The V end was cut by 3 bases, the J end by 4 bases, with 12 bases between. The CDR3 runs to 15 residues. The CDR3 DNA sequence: TGTGCCAGTAGTATTGTGGGGGCGGGCACCGGGGAGCTGTTTTTT. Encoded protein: CASSIVGAGTGELFF.

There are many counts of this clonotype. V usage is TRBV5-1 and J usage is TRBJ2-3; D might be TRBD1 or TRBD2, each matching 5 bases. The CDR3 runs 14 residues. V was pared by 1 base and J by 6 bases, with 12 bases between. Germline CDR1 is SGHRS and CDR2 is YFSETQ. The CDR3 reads CASSLRDPEDTQYF. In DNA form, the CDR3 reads TGCGCCAGCAGCTTGAGGGACCCCGAGGATACGCAGTATTTT.

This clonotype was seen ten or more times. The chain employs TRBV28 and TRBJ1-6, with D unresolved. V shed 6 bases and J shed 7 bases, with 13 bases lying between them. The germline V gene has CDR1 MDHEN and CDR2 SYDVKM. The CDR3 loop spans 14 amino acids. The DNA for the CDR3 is TGTGCCAGCAGCTCTGACAATCAGAATTCACCCCTCCACTTT. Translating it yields CASSSDNQNSPLHF.

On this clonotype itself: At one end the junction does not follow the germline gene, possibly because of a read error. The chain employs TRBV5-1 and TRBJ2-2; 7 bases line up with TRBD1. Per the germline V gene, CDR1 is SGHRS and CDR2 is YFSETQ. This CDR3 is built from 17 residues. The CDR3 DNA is TGCACCAGCAGCCCCGGGACAGACCACCGGGGAACCGGGGAGCTGTTTTTT. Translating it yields CTSSPGTDHRGTGELFF. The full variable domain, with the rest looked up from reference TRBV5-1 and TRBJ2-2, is KAGVTQTPRYLIKTRGQQVTLSCSPISGHRSVSWYQQTPGQGLQFLFEYFSETQRNKGNFPGRFSGRQFSNSRSEMNVSTLELGDSALYLCTSSPGTDHRGTGELFFGEGSRLTVL.

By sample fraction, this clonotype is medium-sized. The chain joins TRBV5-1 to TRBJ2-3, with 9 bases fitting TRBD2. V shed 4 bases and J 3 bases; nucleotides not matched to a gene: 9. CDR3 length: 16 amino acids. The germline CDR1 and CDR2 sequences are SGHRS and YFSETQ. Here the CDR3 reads CASSRGHSGSTDTQYF. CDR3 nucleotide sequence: TGCGCCAGCAGCCGTGGACATAGCGGGAGTACAGATACGCAGTATTTT.

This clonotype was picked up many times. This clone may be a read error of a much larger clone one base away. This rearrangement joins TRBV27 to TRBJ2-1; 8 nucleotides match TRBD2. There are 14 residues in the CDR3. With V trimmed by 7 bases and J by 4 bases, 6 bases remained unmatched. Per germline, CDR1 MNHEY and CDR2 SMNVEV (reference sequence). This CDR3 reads CASKKTSVYNEQFF. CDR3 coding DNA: TGTGCCAGCAAAAAGACTAGCGTATACAATGAGCAGTTCTTC.

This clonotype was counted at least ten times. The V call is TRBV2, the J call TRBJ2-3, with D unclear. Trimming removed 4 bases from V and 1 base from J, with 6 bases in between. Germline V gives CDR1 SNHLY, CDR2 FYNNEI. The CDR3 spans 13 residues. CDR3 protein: CASSVRGTDTQYF. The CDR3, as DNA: TGTGCCAGCAGTGTGCGCGGCACAGATACGCAGTATTTT.

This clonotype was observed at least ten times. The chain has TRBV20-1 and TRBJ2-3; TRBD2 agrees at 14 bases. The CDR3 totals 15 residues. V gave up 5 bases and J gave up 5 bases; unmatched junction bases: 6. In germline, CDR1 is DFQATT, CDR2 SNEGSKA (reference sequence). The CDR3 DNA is TGCAGTGCTCAGACTAGCGGGAGGGGGGGAGATACGCAGTATTTT. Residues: CSAQTSGRGGDTQYF.

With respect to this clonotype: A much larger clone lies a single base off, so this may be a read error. The DNA of the CDR3 is TGTGCCATCAGTAAGTCGGGGGTTGAGGCTTTCTTT. Residues: CAISKSGVEAFF. This chain connects TRBV10-3 to TRBJ1-1; weak D call: TRBD1 (5 bases). The CDR3 has 12 amino acids. Germline assignment: CDR1 ENHRY and CDR2 SYGVKD.

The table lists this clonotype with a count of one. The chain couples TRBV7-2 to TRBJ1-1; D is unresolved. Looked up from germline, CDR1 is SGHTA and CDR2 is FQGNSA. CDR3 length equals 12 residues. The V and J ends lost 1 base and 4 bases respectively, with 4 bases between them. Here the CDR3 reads CASSLDFTEAFF. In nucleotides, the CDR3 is TGTGCCAGCAGCTTAGATTTCACTGAAGCTTTCTTT.

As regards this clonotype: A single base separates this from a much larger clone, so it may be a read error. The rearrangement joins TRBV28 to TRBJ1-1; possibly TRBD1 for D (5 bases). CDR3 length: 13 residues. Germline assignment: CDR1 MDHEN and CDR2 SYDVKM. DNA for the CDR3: TGTGCCGGCAGGGCCAGGGTGTACACTGAAGCTTTCTTT. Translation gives CAGRARVYTEAFF.